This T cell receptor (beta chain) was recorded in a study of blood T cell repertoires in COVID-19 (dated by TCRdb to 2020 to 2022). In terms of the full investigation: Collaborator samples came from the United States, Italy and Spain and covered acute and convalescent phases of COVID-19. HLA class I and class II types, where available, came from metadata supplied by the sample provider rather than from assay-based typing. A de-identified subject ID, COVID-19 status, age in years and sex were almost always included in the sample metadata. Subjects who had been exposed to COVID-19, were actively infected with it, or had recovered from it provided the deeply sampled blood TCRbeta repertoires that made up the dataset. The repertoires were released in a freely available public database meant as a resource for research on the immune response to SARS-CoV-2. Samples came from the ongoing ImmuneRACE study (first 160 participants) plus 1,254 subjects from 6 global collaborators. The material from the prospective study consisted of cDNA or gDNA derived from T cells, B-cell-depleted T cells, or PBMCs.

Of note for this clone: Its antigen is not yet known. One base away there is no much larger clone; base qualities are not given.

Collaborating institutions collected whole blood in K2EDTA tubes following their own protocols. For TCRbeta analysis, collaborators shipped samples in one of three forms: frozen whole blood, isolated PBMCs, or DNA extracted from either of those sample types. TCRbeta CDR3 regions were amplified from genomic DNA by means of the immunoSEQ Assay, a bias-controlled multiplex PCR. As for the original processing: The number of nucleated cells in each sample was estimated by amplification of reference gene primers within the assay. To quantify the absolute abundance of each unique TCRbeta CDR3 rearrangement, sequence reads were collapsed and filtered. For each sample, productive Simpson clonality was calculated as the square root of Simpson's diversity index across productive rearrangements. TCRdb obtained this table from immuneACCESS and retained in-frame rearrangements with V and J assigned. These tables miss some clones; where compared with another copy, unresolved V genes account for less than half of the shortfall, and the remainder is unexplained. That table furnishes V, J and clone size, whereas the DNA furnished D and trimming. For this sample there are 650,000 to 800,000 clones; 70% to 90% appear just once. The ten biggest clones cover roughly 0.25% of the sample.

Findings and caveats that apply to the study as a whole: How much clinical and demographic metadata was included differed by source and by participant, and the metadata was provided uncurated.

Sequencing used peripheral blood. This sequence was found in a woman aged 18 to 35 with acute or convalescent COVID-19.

The CDR3 has the sequence CASSLRNQAFF. The nucleotide sequence reads as follows: TGTGCCAGCAGTCTCAGGAACCAAGCTTTCTTT. The rearranged chain carries TRBV12-3 or TRBV12-4 and TRBJ1-1, with no confidently assigned D gene. V loses 5 bases, J loses 9 bases, and the germline ends lie 10 bases apart. Its CDR3 holds 11 amino acids, cysteine through phenylalanine. Only CDR3 DNA remains: 33 bases, in frame from the first base.